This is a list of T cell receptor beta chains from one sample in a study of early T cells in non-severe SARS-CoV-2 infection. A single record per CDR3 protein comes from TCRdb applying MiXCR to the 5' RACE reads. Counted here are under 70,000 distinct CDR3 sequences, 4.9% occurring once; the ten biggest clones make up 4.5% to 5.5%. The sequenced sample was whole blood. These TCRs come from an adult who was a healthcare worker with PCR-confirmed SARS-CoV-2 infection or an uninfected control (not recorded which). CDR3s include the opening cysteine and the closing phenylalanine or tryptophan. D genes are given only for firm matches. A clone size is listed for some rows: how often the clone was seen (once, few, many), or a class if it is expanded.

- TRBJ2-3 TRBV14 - CASSLPGDTQYF TGTGCCAGCAGCCTCCCCGGGGATACGCAGTATTTT
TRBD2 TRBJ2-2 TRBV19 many CASSPPNSGGAGELFF TGTGCCAGTAGTCCGCCCAATAGCGGGGGGGCCGGGGAGCTGTTTTTT
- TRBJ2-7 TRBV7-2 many CASSLMLVDYEQYF TGTGCCAGCAGCTTAATGCTGGTCGACTACGAGCAGTACTTC
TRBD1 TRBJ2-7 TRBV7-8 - CASSLTGGSYEQYF TGTGCCAGCAGCTTGACAGGGGGGTCCTACGAGCAGTACTTC
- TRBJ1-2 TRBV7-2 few CASSAGGVYGYTF TGTGCCAGCAGCGCTGGAGGCGTCTATGGCTACACCTTC
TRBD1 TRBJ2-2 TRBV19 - CATEGGQGASGTGELFF TGTGCCACCGAAGGGGGACAGGGGGCGTCGGGCACCGGGGAGCTGTTTTTT
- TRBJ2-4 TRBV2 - CASRDRQLAKNIQYF TGTGCCAGCAGGGATAGACAGTTAGCCAAAAACATTCAGTACTTC
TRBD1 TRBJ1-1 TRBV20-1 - CSARVPPGQATEAFF TGCAGTGCTAGAGTCCCTCCGGGACAGGCCACTGAAGCTTTCTTT
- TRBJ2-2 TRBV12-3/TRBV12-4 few CASSLRLDTGELFF TGTGCCAGCAGTCTACGTCTCGACACCGGGGAGCTGTTTTTT
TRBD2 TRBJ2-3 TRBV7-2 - CASMQRGGRGTQYF TGTGCCAGCATGCAGCGGGGGGGCCGAGGCACGCAGTATTTT
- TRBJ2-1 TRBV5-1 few CASSFDPRRDEQFF TGCGCCAGCAGCTTTGACCCCCGCCGGGATGAGCAGTTCTTC
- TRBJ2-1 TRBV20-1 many CSASPRLGGRGYNEQFF TGCAGTGCGTCACCACGCCTGGGCGGACGAGGGTACAATGAGCAGTTCTTC
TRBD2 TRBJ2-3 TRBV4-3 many CASSPSGRSDTQYF TGCGCCAGCAGCCCCAGCGGGAGGTCAGATACGCAGTATTTT
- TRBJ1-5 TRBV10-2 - CASGTGNQPQHF TGCGCCAGCGGGACGGGCAATCAGCCCCAGCATTTT
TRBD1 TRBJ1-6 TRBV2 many CASDRDNSYNSPLHF TGTGCCAGCGACAGGGACAACTCCTATAATTCACCCCTCCACTTT
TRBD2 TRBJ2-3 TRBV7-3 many CASSFQASGGPDTQYF TGTGCCAGCAGCTTCCAGGCTAGCGGGGGGCCAGATACGCAGTATTTT
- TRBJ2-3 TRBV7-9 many CASSSGRGTQYF TGTGCCAGCAGCTCAGGACGGGGCACGCAGTATTTT
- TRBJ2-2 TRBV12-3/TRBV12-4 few CASSLSGNTGELFF TGTGCCAGCAGTTTATCGGGGAACACCGGGGAGCTGTTTTTT
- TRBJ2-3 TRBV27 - CASHRGTSTDTQYF TGTGCCAGCCATAGGGGCACTAGCACAGATACGCAGTATTTT
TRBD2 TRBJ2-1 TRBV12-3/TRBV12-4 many CASREAGAGNEQFF TGTGCCAGCAGGGAAGCGGGAGCGGGCAATGAGCAGTTCTTC
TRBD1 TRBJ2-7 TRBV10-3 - CAIREGGPYEQYF TGTGCCATCCGTGAAGGGGGCCCGTACGAGCAGTACTTC
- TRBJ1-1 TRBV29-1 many CSVADGNTEAFF TGCAGCGTTGCGGACGGGAACACTGAAGCTTTCTTT
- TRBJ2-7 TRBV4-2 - CASSRLIAEGSYEQYF TGTGCCAGCAGCCGCCTGATAGCGGAGGGCTCCTACGAGCAGTACTTC
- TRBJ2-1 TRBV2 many CASSVWSYNEQFF TGTGCCAGCAGTGTGTGGTCATACAATGAGCAGTTCTTC
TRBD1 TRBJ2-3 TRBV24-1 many CATSGAGTGLSSTDTQYF TGTGCCACCAGTGGCGCCGGGACAGGTCTGTCTAGCACAGATACGCAGTATTTT
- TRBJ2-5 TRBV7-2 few CASSLVGPSMPETQYF TGTGCCAGCAGCTTAGTCGGGCCTAGTATGCCGGAGACCCAGTACTTC
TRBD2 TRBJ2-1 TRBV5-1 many CASSLGWRTSGRSVQFF TGCGCCAGCAGCTTAGGGTGGAGGACTAGCGGTAGGTCTGTGCAGTTCTTC
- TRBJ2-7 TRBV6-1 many CASSVRGYEQYF TGTGCCAGCAGTGTTCGGGGCTACGAGCAGTACTTC